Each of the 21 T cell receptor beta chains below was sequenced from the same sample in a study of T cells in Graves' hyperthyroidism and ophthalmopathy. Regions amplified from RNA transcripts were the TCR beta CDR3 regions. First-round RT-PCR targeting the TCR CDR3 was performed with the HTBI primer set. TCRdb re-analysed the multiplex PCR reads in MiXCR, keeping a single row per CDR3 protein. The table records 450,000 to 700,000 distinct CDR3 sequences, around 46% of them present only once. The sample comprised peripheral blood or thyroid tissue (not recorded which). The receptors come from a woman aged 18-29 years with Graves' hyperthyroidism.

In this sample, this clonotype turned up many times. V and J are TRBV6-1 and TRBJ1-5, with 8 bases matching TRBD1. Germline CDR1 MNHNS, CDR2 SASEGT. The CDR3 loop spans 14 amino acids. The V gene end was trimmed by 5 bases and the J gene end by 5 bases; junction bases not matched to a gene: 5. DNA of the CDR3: TGTGCCAGCAGTAGGACAGGGCTAGATCAGCCCCAGCATTTT. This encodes CASSRTGLDQPQHF.

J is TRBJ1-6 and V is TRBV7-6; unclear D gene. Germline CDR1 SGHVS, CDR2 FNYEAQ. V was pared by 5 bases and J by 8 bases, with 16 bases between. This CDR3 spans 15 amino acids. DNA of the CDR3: TGTGCCAGCAGCAGGAATTGGGAGGTGGATTCACCCCTCCACTTT. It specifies CASSRNWEVDSPLHF.

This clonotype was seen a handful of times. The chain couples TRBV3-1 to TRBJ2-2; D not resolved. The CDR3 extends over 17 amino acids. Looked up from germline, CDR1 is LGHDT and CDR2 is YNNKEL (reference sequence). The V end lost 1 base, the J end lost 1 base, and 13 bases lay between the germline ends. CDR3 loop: CASSQGSVPLNTGELFF. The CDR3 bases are TGTGCCAGCAGCCAAGGATCGGTGCCCCTGAACACCGGGGAGCTGTTTTTT.

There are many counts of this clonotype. DNA of the CDR3: TGTGCCATCAGTGAGTCGCCTGGAGATACAGGGTTCTATGGCTACACCTTC. Translated, it gives CAISESPGDTGFYGYTF. This rearrangement joins TRBV10-3 to TRBJ1-2, with D maybe TRBD1 (6 bases). The CDR3 runs to 17 residues. V gave up 0 bases and J gave up 4 bases, with 18 bases separating them. CDR1 and CDR2 from the germline V gene are ENHRY and SYGVKD.

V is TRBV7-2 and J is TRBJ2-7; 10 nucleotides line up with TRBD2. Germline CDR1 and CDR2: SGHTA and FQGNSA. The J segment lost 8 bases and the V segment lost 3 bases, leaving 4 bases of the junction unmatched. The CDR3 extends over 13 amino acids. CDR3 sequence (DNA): TGTGCCAGCAGCTTTACTAGCGGGGCGAAGCAGTACTTC. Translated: CASSFTSGAKQYF.

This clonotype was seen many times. Here the CDR3 DNA reads TGCAGTGCTAGAGGGGGCTCCCACTACGAGCAGTACTTC. Encoded protein: CSARGGSHYEQYF. J is TRBJ2-7 and V is TRBV20-1; TRBD1 might be the D (5 bases). The CDR3 spans 13 residues. The germline V gene has CDR1 DFQATT and CDR2 SNEGSKA (reference sequence). Trimming cost V 1 base and J 3 bases, with 10 bases left between them.

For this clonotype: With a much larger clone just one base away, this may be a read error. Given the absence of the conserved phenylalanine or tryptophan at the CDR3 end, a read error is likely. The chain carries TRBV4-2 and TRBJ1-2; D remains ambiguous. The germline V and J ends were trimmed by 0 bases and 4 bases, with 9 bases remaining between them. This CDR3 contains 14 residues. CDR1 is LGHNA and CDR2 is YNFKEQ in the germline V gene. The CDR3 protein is CASSQDAGSYGYTL. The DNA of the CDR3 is TGTGCCAGCAGCCAAGACGCAGGATCCTATGGCTACACCCTC.

CDR3 sequence (DNA): TGTGCCTGGAGTGAGGAGACCGGGACAGGGTCCCACGAGCAGTACTTC. It is translated as CAWSEETGTGSHEQYF. The V and J genes are TRBV30 and TRBJ2-7, with 9 bases lining up with TRBD1. This CDR3 comprises 16 residues. V was pared by 1 base and J by 5 bases, with 12 bases of the junction left unmatched. Germline lookup yields CDR1 GTSNPN and CDR2 SVGIG (reference sequence). Looking up the rest from reference TRBV30 and TRBJ2-7 gives the full variable domain: SQTIHQWPATLVQPVGSPLSLECTVEGTSNPNLYWYRQAAGRGLQLLFYSVGIGQISSEVPQNLSASRPQDRQFILSSKKLLLSDSGFYLCAWSEETGTGSHEQYFGPGTRLTVT.

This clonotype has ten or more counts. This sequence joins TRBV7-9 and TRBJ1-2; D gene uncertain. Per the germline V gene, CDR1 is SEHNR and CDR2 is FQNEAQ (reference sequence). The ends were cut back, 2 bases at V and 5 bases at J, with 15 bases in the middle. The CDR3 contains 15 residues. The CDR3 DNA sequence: TGTGCCAGCAGCTTACTCGATAGGAGCTGGTATGGCTACACCTTC. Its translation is CASSLLDRSWYGYTF. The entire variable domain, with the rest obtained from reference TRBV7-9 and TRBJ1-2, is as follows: DTGVSQNPRHKITKRGQNVTFRCDPISEHNRLYWYRQTLGQGPEFLTYFQNEAQLEKSRLLSDRFSAERPKGSFSTLEIQRTEQGDSAMYLCASSLLDRSWYGYTFGSGTRLTVV.

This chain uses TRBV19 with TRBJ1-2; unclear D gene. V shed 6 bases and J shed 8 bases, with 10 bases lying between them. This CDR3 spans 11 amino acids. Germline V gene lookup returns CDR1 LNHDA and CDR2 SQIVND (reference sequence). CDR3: CASSEKQGYTF. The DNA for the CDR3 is TGTGCCAGTAGCGAAAAACAGGGCTACACCTTC.

Here the CDR3 DNA reads TGTGCCAGCAGCCAACCCGGGACAGGGAAAGAGACCCAGTACTTC. Its translation is CASSQPGTGKETQYF. The chain uses TRBV14 and TRBJ2-5, with TRBD1 matching 9 bases. Per germline, CDR1 SGHDN and CDR2 FVKESK. The V and J ends lost 2 bases and 3 bases, in that order; junction bases with no gene match: 4. The CDR3 is 15 residues long.

This chain's CDR3 is CSVVGGHSGNTIYF. Written as DNA, the CDR3 is TGCAGCGTTGTAGGGGGCCACTCTGGAAACACCATATATTTT. The chain couples TRBV29-1 to TRBJ1-3, with TRBD1 identical over 7 bases. Germline CDR1 and CDR2: SQVTM and ANQGSEA. The V segment lost 4 bases and the J segment 0 bases; nucleotides outside the gene matches: 3. CDR3 size: 14 residues.

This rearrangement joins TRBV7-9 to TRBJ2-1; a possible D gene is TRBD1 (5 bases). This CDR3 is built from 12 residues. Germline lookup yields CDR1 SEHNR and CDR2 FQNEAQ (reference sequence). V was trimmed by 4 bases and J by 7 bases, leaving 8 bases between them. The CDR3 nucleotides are TGTGCCAGCAGCTCAGGGTTGAATGAGCAGTTCTTC. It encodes CASSSGLNEQFF.

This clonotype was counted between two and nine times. The chain's CDR3 is CAISGSLYNEQFF. Here the CDR3 DNA reads TGTGCCATCAGCGGGTCCCTATACAATGAGCAGTTCTTC. J is TRBJ2-1 and V is TRBV10-3; D remains unclear. With 6 bases removed from V and 4 bases from J, the gap between germline ends came to 10 bases. CDR1 is ENHRY, CDR2 SYGVKD, per germline. This CDR3 is 13 amino acids long.

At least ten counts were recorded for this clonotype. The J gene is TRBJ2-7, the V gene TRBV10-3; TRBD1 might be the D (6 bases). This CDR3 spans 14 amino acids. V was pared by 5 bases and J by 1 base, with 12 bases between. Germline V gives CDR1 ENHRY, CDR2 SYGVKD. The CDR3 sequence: CAISRETGSYEQYF. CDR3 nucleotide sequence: TGTGCCATCAGTAGAGAGACAGGTTCCTACGAGCAGTACTTC.

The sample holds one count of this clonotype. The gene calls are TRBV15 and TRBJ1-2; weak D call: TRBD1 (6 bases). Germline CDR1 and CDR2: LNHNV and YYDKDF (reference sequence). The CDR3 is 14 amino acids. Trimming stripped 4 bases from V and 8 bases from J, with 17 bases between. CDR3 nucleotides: TGTGCCACCAGCACCCAAGGCGAGGGGGTCGGCTACACCTTC. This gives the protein CATSTQGEGVGYTF.

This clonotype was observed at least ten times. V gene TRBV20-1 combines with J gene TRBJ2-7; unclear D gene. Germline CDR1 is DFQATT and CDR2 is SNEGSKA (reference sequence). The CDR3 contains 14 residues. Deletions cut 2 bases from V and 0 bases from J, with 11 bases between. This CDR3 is CSARMLESSYEQYF. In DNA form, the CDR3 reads TGCAGTGCTAGAATGCTGGAGAGCTCCTACGAGCAGTACTTC.

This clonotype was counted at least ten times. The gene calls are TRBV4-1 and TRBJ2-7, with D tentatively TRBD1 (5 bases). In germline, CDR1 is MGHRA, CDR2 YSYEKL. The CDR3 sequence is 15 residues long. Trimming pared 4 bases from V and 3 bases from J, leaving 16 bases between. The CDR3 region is CASSPGADILYEQYF. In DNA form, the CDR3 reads TGCGCCAGCAGCCCCGGCGCGGACATTCTCTACGAGCAGTACTTC.

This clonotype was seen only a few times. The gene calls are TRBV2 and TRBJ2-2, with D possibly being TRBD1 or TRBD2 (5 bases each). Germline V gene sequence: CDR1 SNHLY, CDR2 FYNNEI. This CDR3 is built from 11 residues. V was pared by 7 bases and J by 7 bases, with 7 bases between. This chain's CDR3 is CASTGGGELFF. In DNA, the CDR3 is TGTGCCAGCACTGGGGGCGGGGAGCTGTTTTTT.

The CDR3 region has the DNA TGTGCCAGCCAGATCTACAGGGGCGGAGAGACCCAGTACTTC. It translates to CASQIYRGGETQYF. V usage is TRBV7-3 and J usage is TRBJ2-5, with 7 nucleotides matching TRBD1. Trimming at V came to 8 bases and at J to 4 bases, leaving 10 bases not matched to a gene. The germline CDR1 and CDR2 sequences are SGHTA and FQGTGA. CDR3 length: 14 residues.

DNA for the CDR3: TGTGCCAGCAGCTTGGCCAACAGGGGCGCGAAACCCCTCCACTTT. It is translated as CASSLANRGAKPLHF. The chain combines TRBV7-2 with TRBJ1-6; 7 positions agree with TRBD1. Germline assignment: CDR1 SGHTA and CDR2 FQGNSA. The CDR3 is made up of 15 amino acids. Trimming cost V 3 bases and J 12 bases; bases outside gene matches: 11.